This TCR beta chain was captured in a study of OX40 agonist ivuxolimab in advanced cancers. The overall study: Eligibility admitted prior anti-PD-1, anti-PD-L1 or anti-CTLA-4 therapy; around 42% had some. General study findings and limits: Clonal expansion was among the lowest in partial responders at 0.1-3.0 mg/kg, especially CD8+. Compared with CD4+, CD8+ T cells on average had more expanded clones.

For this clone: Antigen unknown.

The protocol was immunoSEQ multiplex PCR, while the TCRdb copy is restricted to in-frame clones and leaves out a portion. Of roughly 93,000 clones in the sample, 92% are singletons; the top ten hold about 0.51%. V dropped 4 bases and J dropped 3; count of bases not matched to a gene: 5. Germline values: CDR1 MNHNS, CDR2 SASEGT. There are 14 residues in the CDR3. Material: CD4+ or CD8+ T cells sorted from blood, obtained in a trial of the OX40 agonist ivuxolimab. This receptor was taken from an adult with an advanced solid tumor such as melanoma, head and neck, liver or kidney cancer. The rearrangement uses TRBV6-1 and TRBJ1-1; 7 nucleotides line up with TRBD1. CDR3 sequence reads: CASSAPTGDTEAFF. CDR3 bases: TGTGCCAGCAGTGCTCCTACAGGGGACACTGAAGCTTTCTTT.